These 30 T cell receptor beta chains originate from one sample sequenced in a study of cytomegalovirus exposure and HLA in healthy donors. The PCR was carried out with 60 Vbeta primers and 13 Jbeta primers. Clones were read by immunoSEQ multiplex PCR, and TCRdb kept only the in-frame ones, dropping some. This table holds roughly 140,000 clones, 55% to 80% found once. Sequenced: PBMCs. All receptors come from a human donor in good health.

This chain connects TRBV5-1 to TRBJ1-1; 7 bases agree with TRBD1. The CDR3 is 15 amino acids. V trimming: 2 bases; J trimming: 4 bases; junction bases outside the gene matches: 8. CDR1 and CDR2 from the germline V gene are SGHRS and YFSETQ. The DNA for the CDR3 is TGCGCCAGCAGCTTAGGGGGCGCCGAGAGCACTGAAGCTTTCTTT. This encodes CASSLGGAESTEAFF.

This clone was detected only a few times. The chain is built from TRBV13 and TRBJ2-7; no clear D. The CDR3 is made up of 14 amino acids. Trimming removed 2 bases at V and 7 bases at J, with 15 bases between. Germline values: CDR1 PRHDT, CDR2 FYEKMQ (reference sequence). The CDR3 bases are TGTGCCAGCAGCTTATTTACTCCAAAAGAAGAGCAGTACTTC. It encodes CASSLFTPKEEQYF.

This clone turned up a few times. The chain carries TRBV14 and TRBJ2-4; D gene ambiguous. The CDR3 has 12 amino acids. Germline V gene data show CDR1 as SGHDN and CDR2 as FVKESK. The V and J ends lost 1 base and 6 bases respectively, with 4 bases between them. This CDR3 reads CASSQAGNIQYF. Here the CDR3 DNA reads TGTGCCAGCAGCCAAGCGGGAAACATTCAGTACTTC. Supplemented by reference TRBV14 and TRBJ2-4, the full variable domain reads EAGVTQFPSHSVIEKGQTVTLRCDPISGHDNLYWYRRVMGKEIKFLLHFVKESKQDESGMPNNRFLAERTGGTYSTLKVQPAELEDSGVYFCASSQAGNIQYFGAGTRLSVL.

The table lists this clone with a few counts. The DNA for the CDR3 is TGCGCCAGCAGCACCGGGACTCCCAGGGCCAAAAACATTCAGTACTTC. It is translated as CASSTGTPRAKNIQYF. The V gene is TRBV10-2, the J gene TRBJ2-4, with D tentatively TRBD2 (6 bases). Germline lookup yields CDR1 WSHSY and CDR2 SAAADI. The V end was cut by 6 bases, the J end by 1 base, with 16 bases between. The CDR3 extends over 16 amino acids.

The genes are TRBV7-9 and TRBJ1-1; no firm D call. Germline V gives CDR1 SEHNR, CDR2 FQNEAQ (reference sequence). The CDR3 contains 15 residues. Trimming removed 2 bases at V and 3 bases at J, with 13 bases between. CDR3 DNA sequence: TGTGCCAGCAGCTTATACCCTAGCGAAGACACTGAAGCTTTCTTT. Translation gives CASSLYPSEDTEAFF.

This rearrangement joins TRBV19 to TRBJ1-5, with 7 nucleotides matching TRBD1. Germline trimming cut 9 bases from V and 3 bases from J; bases unmatched to any gene: 5. The CDR3 length is 13 residues. The V gene's germline CDR1 is LNHDA and CDR2 SQIVND (reference sequence). The CDR3 DNA follows: TGTGCCAGCCGAACAGGGGTCAATCAGCCCCAGCATTTT. Translated: CASRTGVNQPQHF.

The gene calls are TRBV27 and TRBJ2-3, with 11 bases fitting TRBD2. CDR1 and CDR2 (germline): MNHEY, SMNVEV (reference sequence). With 4 bases clipped from V and 6 bases from J, the junction kept 6 bases outside the gene matches. This CDR3 has 15 residues. CDR3 sequence reads: CASSWGSGGADTQYF. The CDR3 DNA follows: TGTGCCAGCAGTTGGGGTAGCGGGGGGGCGGATACGCAGTATTTT.

V is TRBV15 and J is TRBJ2-7; D is possibly TRBD1 (5 bases). Per the germline V gene, CDR1 is LNHNV and CDR2 is YYDKDF (reference sequence). The length of the CDR3 is 14 residues. V lost 0 bases and J 7 bases, leaving 13 bases between the germline ends. The DNA of the CDR3 is TGTGCCACCAGCAGAGAGTCAGGGTCTACGGAGCAGTACTTC. It is translated as CATSRESGSTEQYF.

The chain joins TRBV6-4 to TRBJ2-1; 7 bases are shared with TRBD2. The germline gives CDR1 MRHNA, CDR2 SNTAGT. CDR3 length equals 14 residues. Trimming removed 4 bases from V and 8 bases from J; junction bases left unmatched: 8. CDR3 in amino acids: CASSGGGSSDEQFF. The CDR3 bases are TGTGCCAGCAGTGGGGGCGGGAGCAGCGATGAGCAGTTCTTC.

J is TRBJ2-7 and V is TRBV5-6; 7 bases are a match to TRBD1. CDR3 length: 13 amino acids. Germline V gene lookup returns CDR1 SGHDT and CDR2 YYEEEE. V lost 4 bases to trimming and J lost 3 bases; unmatched junction nucleotides: 4. CDR3 region: CASSPGQVYEQYF. The CDR3 DNA reads as TGTGCCAGCAGCCCCGGACAGGTCTACGAGCAGTACTTC.

This chain uses TRBV7-9 with TRBJ1-1; the D gene is possibly TRBD1 (5 bases). The germline V gene has CDR1 SEHNR and CDR2 FQNEAQ (reference sequence). V dropped 0 bases and J dropped 6 bases, with 20 bases sitting between them. The CDR3 length is 17 residues. Written as DNA, the CDR3 is TGTGCCAGCAGCTTAGCCTCTAGCGCTCAGGGAAGGGCTGAAGCTTTCTTT. Translation gives CASSLASSAQGRAEAFF.

The V gene is TRBV11-1, the J gene TRBJ2-7; possibly TRBD2 for D (5 bases). Per the germline V gene, CDR1 is SGHAT and CDR2 is FQDESV (reference sequence). The germline V and J ends were trimmed by 5 bases and 4 bases, with 9 bases remaining between them. The CDR3 totals 12 residues. The CDR3 spells CASSPSGYEQYF. CDR3 nucleotides: TGTGCCAGCAGCCCCAGCGGTTACGAGCAGTACTTC.

This clone was detected a few times. The V and J genes are TRBV5-8 and TRBJ1-2; 9 positions match TRBD1. The CDR3 covers 14 residues. V shed 5 bases and J 4 bases; nucleotides not matched to a gene: 6. The germline V gene has CDR1 SGHTS and CDR2 YDEGEE. For the CDR3, the DNA is TGTGCCAGCAGGCGGACAGGGGAGTCCTATGGCTACACCTTC. Residues: CASRRTGESYGYTF.

This clone was seen more than once but under ten times. V and J are TRBV6-1 and TRBJ2-7; maybe TRBD2 (5 bases). V shed 5 bases and J shed 5 bases, with 10 bases lying between them. This CDR3 spans 12 amino acids. Germline V gives CDR1 MNHNS, CDR2 SASEGT. CDR3 protein: CASSLRADEQYF. CDR3 nucleotides: TGTGCCAGCAGTCTGAGGGCGGACGAGCAGTACTTC.

The chain carries TRBV6-5 and TRBJ1-2, with 7 bases fitting TRBD1. Germline V gene lookup returns CDR1 MNHEY and CDR2 SVGAGI. V was pared by 3 bases and J by 4 bases, with 11 bases of the junction left unmatched. This CDR3 is built from 16 residues. The DNA of the CDR3 is TGTGCCAGCAGTTATCTGGACAGGCGTCTTAGCTATGGCTACACCTTC. Encoded protein: CASSYLDRRLSYGYTF.

The genes are TRBV7-8 and TRBJ1-1; D is unclear. Germline CDR1 is SGHVS and CDR2 is FQNEAQ. Trimming removed 5 bases from V and 3 bases from J, with 16 bases in between. The CDR3 spans 15 residues. For the CDR3, the DNA is TGTGCCAGCAGCGGGAGGGCAGCCCGACACACTGAAGCTTTCTTT. It codes for CASSGRAARHTEAFF.

The chain uses TRBV6-1 and TRBJ2-7; unclear D gene. V lost 6 bases to trimming and J lost 3 bases, with 9 bases between them. Germline V lookup: CDR1 MNHNS, CDR2 SASEGT. The length of the CDR3 is 12 residues. The CDR3 is CASSLANYEQYF. In DNA form, the CDR3 reads TGTGCCAGCAGCTTGGCCAACTACGAGCAGTACTTC.

The chain recombines TRBV5-1 with TRBJ2-5; TRBD1 aligns across 7 bases. The CDR3 runs to 12 residues. J lost 11 bases, V lost 0 bases, and 4 bases had no gene match. Germline CDR1 SGHRS, CDR2 YFSETQ. Written as DNA, the CDR3 is TGCGCCAGCAGCTTGGAAGGGGGCGGGCAGTACTTC. Amino acids: CASSLEGGGQYF.

V gene TRBV5-1 combines with J gene TRBJ2-3, with 8 nucleotides matching TRBD1. CDR1 SGHRS and CDR2 YFSETQ come from the germline V gene. This CDR3 is 18 amino acids long. V was clipped by 0 bases and J by 5 bases; unmatched bases: 14. The CDR3 is CASSLALTQGVSKDTQYF. CDR3 coding DNA: TGCGCCAGCAGCTTGGCCCTCACACAGGGGGTGTCTAAAGATACGCAGTATTTT.

This clone was observed a handful of times. DNA of the CDR3: TGTGCCAGCAGCGCCGGACTAGCGGGAGGTACCGGGGAGCTGTTTTTT. It encodes CASSAGLAGGTGELFF. The rearrangement joins TRBV11-2 to TRBJ2-2; 14 bases line up with TRBD2. V was clipped by 5 bases and J by 5 bases; unmatched bases: 4. Germline-derived CDR1 and CDR2 are SGHAT and FQNNGV. This CDR3 is built from 16 residues.

V is TRBV27 and J is TRBJ2-1; D not certain. The CDR3 consists of 15 residues. The ends were cut back, 3 bases at V and 5 bases at J, with 14 bases in the middle. Germline-derived CDR1 and CDR2 are MNHEY and SMNVEV (reference sequence). CDR3 nucleotides: TGTGCCAGCAGTTTTAACTCCCGAGGTCACAATGAGCAGTTCTTC. Encoded protein: CASSFNSRGHNEQFF.

V gene TRBV15 combines with J gene TRBJ2-7; D is unclear. CDR3 size: 15 residues. Trimming left V 3 bases short and J 2 bases short, with 14 bases between. Germline values: CDR1 LNHNV, CDR2 YYDKDF (reference sequence). In DNA form, the CDR3 reads TGTGCCACCAGCAGGGGCGCAGCCAGAACCTACGAGCAGTACTTC. This sequence encodes CATSRGAARTYEQYF.

The chain carries TRBV30 and TRBJ2-2; TRBD1 agrees at 8 bases. The germline V gene encodes CDR1 GTSNPN and CDR2 SVGIG (reference sequence). The CDR3 is made up of 17 amino acids. The V segment lost 2 bases and the J segment 0 bases; nucleotides outside the gene matches: 8. The CDR3 here is CAWSKDRVPSNTGELFF. The CDR3 nucleotides read TGTGCCTGGAGTAAGGACAGGGTCCCGTCGAACACCGGGGAGCTGTTTTTT.

V is TRBV7-9 and J is TRBJ2-7; possible D gene TRBD1, 5 bases. This CDR3 region has 13 residues. Deletions cut 3 bases from V and 2 bases from J, with 8 bases between. Germline lookup yields CDR1 SEHNR and CDR2 FQNEAQ (reference sequence). The chain's CDR3 is CASSFDRTYEQYF. DNA for the CDR3: TGTGCCAGCAGCTTCGACAGAACCTACGAGCAGTACTTC.

The genes are TRBV6-6 and TRBJ2-1, with 9 bases aligning to TRBD2. The germline V gene encodes CDR1 MNHNY and CDR2 SVGAGI (reference sequence). The CDR3 has 14 amino acids. The J segment lost 2 bases and the V segment lost 6 bases, leaving 2 bases of the junction unmatched. The CDR3, as DNA: TGTGCCAGCAGGGGACTAGCCCCCTACAATGAGCAGTTCTTC. It encodes CASRGLAPYNEQFF.

This chain uses TRBV6-5 with TRBJ1-2, with 10 bases identical to TRBD1. Germline trimming cut 5 bases from V and 5 bases from J; bases unmatched to any gene: 5. The CDR3 totals 14 residues. Germline loops: CDR1 MNHEY, CDR2 SVGAGI. The CDR3 region has the DNA TGTGCCAGCAGTGACCGGGACAGGGGTTATGGCTACACCTTC. Its protein is CASSDRDRGYGYTF.

The V call is TRBV29-1, the J call TRBJ2-3; D perhaps matches TRBD2 (6 bases). This CDR3 comprises 16 residues. V lost 8 bases, J lost 1 base, and 22 bases lay in between. CDR1 is SQVTM, CDR2 ANQGSEA, per germline. CDR3 coding DNA: TGCAGCCTCCCTGGGGGGTCCCCCGGGGGCACAGATACGCAGTATTTT. It codes for CSLPGGSPGGTDTQYF.

The V call is TRBV6-6, the J call TRBJ1-1; D is possibly TRBD1 (5 bases). V was shortened by 3 bases and J by 4 bases, with 12 bases between the two germline ends. The CDR3 consists of 14 residues. Per germline, CDR1 MNHNY and CDR2 SVGAGI (reference sequence). The CDR3 DNA follows: TGTGCCAGCAGTTATGGTTTAGGGGCCACTGAAGCTTTCTTT. Residues: CASSYGLGATEAFF.

The chain employs TRBV5-1 and TRBJ2-7, with TRBD1 matching over 10 bases. The germline gives CDR1 SGHRS, CDR2 YFSETQ. The CDR3 sequence is 15 residues long. Trimming at V came to 3 bases and at J to 6 bases, leaving 9 bases not matched to a gene. The CDR3: CASSWGDRGPSEQYF. The CDR3 nucleotides read TGCGCCAGCAGCTGGGGGGACAGGGGCCCGTCCGAGCAGTACTTC. The full variable domain, rest sourced from reference TRBV5-1 and TRBJ2-7, is KAGVTQTPRYLIKTRGQQVTLSCSPISGHRSVSWYQQTPGQGLQFLFEYFSETQRNKGNFPGRFSGRQFSNSRSEMNVSTLELGDSALYLCASSWGDRGPSEQYFGPGTRLTVT.

This clone was observed a single time. V usage is TRBV5-4 and J usage is TRBJ1-1; TRBD1 might be the D (6 bases). V lost 5 bases and J lost 5, with 25 bases in between. Germline lookup yields CDR1 SGHNT and CDR2 YYREEE (reference sequence). The CDR3 covers 17 residues. The CDR3 spells CASRYMRGARAYTEAFF. CDR3 nucleotides: TGTGCCAGCAGGTATATGCGGGGGGCGCGAGCCTATACTGAAGCTTTCTTT.